This T cell receptor (beta chain) is drawn from a study of blood T cell repertoires in COVID-19. Libraries were prepared by immunoSEQ multiplex PCR; TCRdb keeps only in-frame clonotypes and omits some of them. The data hold 65,000 to 70,000 clones, with approximately 92% observed a single time. From germline, CDR1 is SGHTA and CDR2 FQGNSA. Trimming cost V 5 bases and J 1 base; bases outside gene matches: 9. The CDR3 is 18 residues long. This receptor was obtained from a human donor with active COVID-19. The donor label of this sample is uncertain. The specimen was peripheral blood. J is TRBJ2-3 and V is TRBV7-2; 13 nucleotides match TRBD2. The CDR3, as DNA: TGTGCCAGCAGCCCCCCCTCGGGGACTAGCGGGGGCACAGATACGCAGTATTTT. It specifies CASSPPSGTSGGTDTQYF.